Sequencing of this T cell receptor beta chain was carried out in a study of T cell repertoires in cytomegalovirus infection. About the study: HLA-C-restricted CMV epitopes, recently identified, and well-studied HLA-B-restricted ones were used by the study. It can be stated that public TCR beta signatures indicated CMV infection as well as a matching HLA type. General study points: Accumulated public TCR beta family frequency recognized individuals carrying CMV together with the relevant HLA. In two of eight donors, the top clonotype was HLA-C-restricted CMV-specific.

The CDR3 length is 20 residues. Germline assignment: CDR1 MNHEY and CDR2 SVGEGT. Unmatched junction bases numbered 10, after V lost 2 bases and J lost 3 bases. A single record per CDR3 protein comes from TCRdb applying MiXCR to the reads. The sample has 100,000 to 120,000 distinct CDR3 sequences; more than 30% are singletons. This clonotype has only a few counts. Its antigen is still unknown. The rearrangement links TRBV6-2 or TRBV6-3 to TRBJ2-1, with TRBD2 identical over 16 bases. This sequence was found in a human donor in good health (CMV status not recorded). Some clones in this sample may be carry-over from other donors' samples. Source: CD8+ T cells from cultured PBMCs, taken from culture after CMV antigen stimulation. The CDR3 sequence is CASSYPSGTSGGEGYNEQFF. The DNA of the CDR3 is TGTGCCAGCAGTTACCCCTCCGGGACTAGCGGGGGGGAAGGCTACAATGAGCAGTTCTTC.